The T cell receptor beta chain under discussion was sequenced for a study of blood T cell repertoires in COVID-19. Study overall: From the United States, Italy and Spain came samples of acute and convalescent COVID-19. From T cells, B-cell-depleted T cells, or PBMCs came the material, which was cDNA or gDNA.

This CDR3 contains 13 residues. With V trimmed by 5 bases and J by 8 bases, 3 bases remained unmatched. CDR1 and CDR2 (germline): SEHNR, FQNEAQ (reference sequence). In the authors' methods: Researchers report that nucleated cell counts were estimated from reference gene primer amplification. Produced via immunoSEQ multiplex PCR; TCRdb's table is partial and in-frame only. D and trimming come from the DNA, and the V and J calls and clone size come from that table. The data show roughly 40,000 clones, more than 90% seen once. The sequence came from a human donor in a cohort sampled during active COVID-19. The sequencing sample was made of peripheral blood. The V and J genes are TRBV7-9 and TRBJ1-2; 12 bases fit TRBD1. In DNA form, the CDR3 reads TGTGCCAGCAGCGCCGGGACAGGGGGCGGCTACACCTTC. It is translated as CASSAGTGGGYTF.